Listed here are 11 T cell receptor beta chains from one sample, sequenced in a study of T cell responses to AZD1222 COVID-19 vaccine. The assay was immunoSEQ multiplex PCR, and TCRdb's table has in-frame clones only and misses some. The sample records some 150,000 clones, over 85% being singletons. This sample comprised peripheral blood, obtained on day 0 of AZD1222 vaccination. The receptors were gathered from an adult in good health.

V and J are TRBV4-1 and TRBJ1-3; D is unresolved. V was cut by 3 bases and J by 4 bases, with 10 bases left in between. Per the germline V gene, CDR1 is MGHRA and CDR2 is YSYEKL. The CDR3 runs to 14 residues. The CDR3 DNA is TGCGCCAGCAGCCAGGCTGGTACAGGAAACACCATATATTTT. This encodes CASSQAGTGNTIYF.

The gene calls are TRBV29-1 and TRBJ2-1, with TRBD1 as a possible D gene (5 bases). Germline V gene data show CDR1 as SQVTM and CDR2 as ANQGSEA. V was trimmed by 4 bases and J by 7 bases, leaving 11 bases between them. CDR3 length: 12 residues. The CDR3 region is CSVGRVVNEQFF. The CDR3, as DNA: TGCAGCGTTGGCAGGGTAGTAAATGAGCAGTTCTTC.

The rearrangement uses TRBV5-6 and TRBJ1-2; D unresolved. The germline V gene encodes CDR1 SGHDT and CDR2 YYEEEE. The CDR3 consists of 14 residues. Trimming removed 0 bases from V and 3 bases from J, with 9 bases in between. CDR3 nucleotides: TGTGCCAGCAGCTTGGGACTGAGCTACTATGGCTACACCTTC. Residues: CASSLGLSYYGYTF.

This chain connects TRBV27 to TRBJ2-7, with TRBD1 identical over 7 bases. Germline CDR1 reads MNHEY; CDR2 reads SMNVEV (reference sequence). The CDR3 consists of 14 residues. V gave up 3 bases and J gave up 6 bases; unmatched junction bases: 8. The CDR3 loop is CASSLVTGFGEQYF. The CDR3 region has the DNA TGTGCCAGCAGTTTGGTGACAGGGTTCGGCGAGCAGTACTTC.

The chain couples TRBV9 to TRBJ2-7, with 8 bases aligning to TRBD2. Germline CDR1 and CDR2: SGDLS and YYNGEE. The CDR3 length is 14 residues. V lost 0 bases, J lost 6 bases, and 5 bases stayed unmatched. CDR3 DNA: TGTGCCAGCAGCGTAGCGGGGGGGCCCCTCGAGCAGTACTTC. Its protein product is CASSVAGGPLEQYF.

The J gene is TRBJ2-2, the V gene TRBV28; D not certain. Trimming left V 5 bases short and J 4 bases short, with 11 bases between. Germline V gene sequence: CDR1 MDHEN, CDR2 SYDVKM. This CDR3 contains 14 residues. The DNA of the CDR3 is TGTGCCAGCAGTCCAGGAATTTTCACCGGGGAGCTGTTTTTT. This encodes CASSPGIFTGELFF. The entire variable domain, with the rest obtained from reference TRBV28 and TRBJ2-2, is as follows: DVKVTQSSRYLVKRTGEKVFLECVQDMDHENMFWYRQDPGLGLRLIYFSYDVKMKEKGDIPEGYSVSREKKERFSLILESASTNQTSMYLCASSPGIFTGELFFGEGSRLTVL.

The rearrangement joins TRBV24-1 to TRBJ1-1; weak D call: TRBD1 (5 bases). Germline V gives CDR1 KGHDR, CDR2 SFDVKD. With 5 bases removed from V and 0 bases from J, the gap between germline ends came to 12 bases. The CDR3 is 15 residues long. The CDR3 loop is CATSGSDRLNTEAFF. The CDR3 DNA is TGTGCCACCAGTGGGTCCGACAGACTGAACACTGAAGCTTTCTTT.

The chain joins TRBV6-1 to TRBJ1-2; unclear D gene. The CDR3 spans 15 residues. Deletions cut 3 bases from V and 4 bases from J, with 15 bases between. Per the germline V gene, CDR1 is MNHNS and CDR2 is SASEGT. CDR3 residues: CASSEQGRLGYGYTF. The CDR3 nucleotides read TGTGCCAGCAGTGAGCAAGGTCGGCTGGGCTATGGCTACACCTTC.

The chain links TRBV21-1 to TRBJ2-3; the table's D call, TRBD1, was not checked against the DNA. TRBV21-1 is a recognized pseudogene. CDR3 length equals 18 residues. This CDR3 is CASSITSQTGGSTDTQYF. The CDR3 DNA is TGTGCCAGCAGCATAACCTCTCAGACAGGGGGGAGCACAGATACGCAGTATTTT.

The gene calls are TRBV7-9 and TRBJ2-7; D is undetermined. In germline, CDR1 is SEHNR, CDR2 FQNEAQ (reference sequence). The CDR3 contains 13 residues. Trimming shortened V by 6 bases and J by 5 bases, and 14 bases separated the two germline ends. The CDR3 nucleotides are TGTGCCAGCAGTCTGCCACGTAGTAACGAGCAGTACTTC. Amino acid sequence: CASSLPRSNEQYF.

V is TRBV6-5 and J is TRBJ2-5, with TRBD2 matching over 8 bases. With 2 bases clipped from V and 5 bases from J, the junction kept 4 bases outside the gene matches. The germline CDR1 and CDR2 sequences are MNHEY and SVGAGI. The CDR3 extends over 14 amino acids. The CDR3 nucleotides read TGTGCCAGCAGTTACGGCGGGAGGACGGAGACCCAGTACTTC. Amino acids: CASSYGGRTETQYF.